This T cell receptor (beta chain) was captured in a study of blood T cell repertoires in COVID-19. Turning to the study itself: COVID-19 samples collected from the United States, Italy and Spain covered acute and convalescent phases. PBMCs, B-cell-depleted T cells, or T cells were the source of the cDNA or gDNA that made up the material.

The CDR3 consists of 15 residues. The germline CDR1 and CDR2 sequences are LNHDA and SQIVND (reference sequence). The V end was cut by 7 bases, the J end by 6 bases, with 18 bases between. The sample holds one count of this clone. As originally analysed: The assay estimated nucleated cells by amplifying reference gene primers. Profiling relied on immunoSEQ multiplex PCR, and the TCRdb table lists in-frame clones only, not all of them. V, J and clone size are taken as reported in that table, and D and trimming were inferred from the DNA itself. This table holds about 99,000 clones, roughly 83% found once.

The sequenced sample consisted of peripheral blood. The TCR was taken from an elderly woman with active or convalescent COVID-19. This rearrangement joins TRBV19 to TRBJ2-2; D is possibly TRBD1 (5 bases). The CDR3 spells CASNEGARPAGELFF. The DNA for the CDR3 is TGTGCCAGTAACGAAGGGGCCCGTCCCGCCGGGGAGCTGTTTTTT.